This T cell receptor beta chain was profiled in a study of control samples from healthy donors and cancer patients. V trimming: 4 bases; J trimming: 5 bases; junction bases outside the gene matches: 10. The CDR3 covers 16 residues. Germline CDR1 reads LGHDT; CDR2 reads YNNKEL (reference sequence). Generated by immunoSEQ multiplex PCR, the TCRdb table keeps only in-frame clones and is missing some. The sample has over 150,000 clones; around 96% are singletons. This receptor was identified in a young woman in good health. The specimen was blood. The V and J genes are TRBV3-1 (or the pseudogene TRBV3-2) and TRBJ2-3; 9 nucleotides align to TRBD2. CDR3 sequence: CASSPSTSGIKDTQYF. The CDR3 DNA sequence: TGTGCCAGCAGCCCTTCGACTAGCGGTATAAAAGATACGCAGTATTTT.